The T cell receptor beta chain described here comes from a study of beta chain features in type 1 diabetes. Study-level background: On cell yields, gender and age, patients and healthy donors were similar.

The study's findings and limits: Among patients with Type 1 diabetes, TCRB CDR3s were moderately but significantly shorter in every one of the four CD4+ subsets. It was among patients, rather than healthy donors, that naive, central memory and Treg TCRB repertoires appeared more similar.

Trimming took 6 bases from V and 0 from J; bases not matched to a gene: 9. CDR1 is SGHTA and CDR2 is FQGNSA in the germline V gene. The CDR3 contains 18 residues. As to this clone: Its antigen is unknown.

The study reverse transcribed the entire isolated RNA, so it sequenced expressed TCRB transcripts. Sequencing of naive, central memory and regulatory T cell samples gave an average of roughly 4 million reads. Profiling relied on immunoSEQ multiplex PCR, and the TCRdb table lists in-frame clones only, not all of them. The sample has 600,000 to 750,000 clones; approximately 13% are singletons. Each of the CD4+ naive, central memory, regulatory and stem cell-like memory populations was sorted via CD45RO/CCR7/CD25/CD127/CD95/CD27. The chain carries TRBV7-2 and TRBJ2-5; 14 nucleotides line up with TRBD2. The clonotype was recovered from a man aged 25-45 years with type 1 diabetes. Sequenced material: naive CD4+ T cells from blood. The CDR3 is CASSSRLAGGPDQETQYF. In DNA, the CDR3 is TGTGCCAGCAGTTCCCGACTAGCGGGGGGGCCGGACCAAGAGACCCAGTACTTC.